This paragraph reports one T cell receptor (beta chain). Its target is not known. The source of the sample is a study of cytomegalovirus exposure and HLA in healthy donors. With V trimmed by 5 bases and J by 2 bases, 7 bases remained unmatched. This CDR3 comprises 15 residues. Germline assignment: CDR1 MNHEY and CDR2 SMNVEV (reference sequence). Study conclusions and caveats: Usually a TCR sequence was rare, but some public TCRs were found in many donors.

Data came from immunoSEQ multiplex PCR; TCRdb stores just in-frame clones and leaves some out. The data contain roughly 150,000 clones, approximately 84% of them singletons. The clonotype was recovered from a man younger than 40 in good health and CMV-seropositive. V and J are TRBV27 and TRBJ2-5; TRBD1 matches 8 bases. The sample taken for sequencing was PBMCs. CDR3 residues: CASSANRGRQETQYF. CDR3 in DNA: TGTGCCAGCAGTGCCAACAGGGGGAGGCAAGAGACCCAGTACTTC.